This T cell receptor (beta chain) was recovered during a study of T cell responses to AZD1222 COVID-19 vaccine. Study observations and caveats: Donors, mostly white British, included more females; clonal diversity was possibly underestimated. Regions 160-218 and 743-854 dominated among vaccine-associated CD4 TCRs spanning spike.

Germline V lookup: CDR1 SNHLY, CDR2 FYNNEI. V was cut by 9 bases and J by 1 base, with 6 bases left in between. The CDR3 length is 11 residues. Assay: immunoSEQ multiplex PCR; the TCRdb copy retains only in-frame clones and omits some. Among roughly 140,000 clones listed, roughly 90% were seen once. Regarding this clone: Its antigen is not known.

This receptor was identified in an adult who received the AZD1222 COVID-19 vaccine. The chain uses TRBV2 and TRBJ1-1; the D is unclear. Sequenced here: peripheral blood, sampled 28 days after the second AZD1222 dose. The CDR3 here is CARIKNTEAFF. The CDR3, as DNA: TGTGCCAGGATAAAGAACACTGAAGCTTTCTTT.